One sample yielded the 21 T cell receptor beta chains listed below, sequenced in a study of blood T cell repertoires in COVID-19. Some clones are missing from TCRdb's copy, which holds only in-frame ones; the method was immunoSEQ multiplex PCR. This table has about 470,000 clones, roughly 90% appearing once. Sequences were obtained from PBMCs or T cells enriched from blood (not recorded which). These receptors all come from a woman in her late teens or twenties who had recovered from COVID-19.

This clone was counted a few times. The CDR3 nucleotides are TGTGCCAGCAGCTTAACACAGTCTGGAAACACCATATATTTT. This sequence encodes CASSLTQSGNTIYF. The V gene is TRBV5-5, the J gene TRBJ1-3; the D is unclear. Germline lookup yields CDR1 SGHKS and CDR2 YYEKEE (reference sequence). The CDR3 length is 14 residues. Trimming took 2 bases from V and 1 from J, leaving 7 bases between them. Filled out from reference TRBV5-5 and TRBJ1-3, the complete variable domain reads DAGVTQSPTHLIKTRGQQVTLRCSPISGHKSVSWYQQVLGQGPQFIFQYYEKEERGRGNFPDRFSARQFPNYSSELNVNALLLGDSALYLCASSLTQSGNTIYFGEGSWLTVV.

The genes are TRBV10-1 and TRBJ1-4, with TRBD1 matching 12 bases. Germline-derived CDR1 and CDR2 are WNHNN and SYGVQD (reference sequence). J was trimmed by 4 bases and V by 7 bases; bases with no gene match: 13. The CDR3 contains 18 residues. The CDR3 sequence is CASTRDRGLQGGNEKLFF. The CDR3 nucleotides read TGCGCCAGCACCCGGGACAGGGGGCTACAAGGGGGTAATGAAAAACTGTTTTTT.

The chain uses TRBV30 and TRBJ1-5; possibly TRBD1 for D (6 bases). Germline values: CDR1 GTSNPN, CDR2 SVGIG (reference sequence). The CDR3 has 13 residues. V shed 3 bases and J shed 4 bases, with 10 bases lying between them. CDR3 DNA: TGTGCCTGGAGGGATACAGGGAATCAGCCCCAGCATTTT. Translating it yields CAWRDTGNQPQHF.

The rearrangement links TRBV27 to TRBJ2-1, with D possibly being TRBD1 (5 bases). V dropped 8 bases and J dropped 2 bases, with 19 bases sitting between them. The CDR3 has 16 amino acids. Germline V gives CDR1 MNHEY, CDR2 SMNVEV (reference sequence). In DNA form, the CDR3 reads TGTGCCAGCTGGGGCCCACGGCTAGAAGCCTACAATGAGCAGTTCTTC. It specifies CASWGPRLEAYNEQFF.

The J gene is TRBJ1-1, the V gene TRBV7-9; TRBD1 matches 9 bases. The CDR3 has 15 residues. From germline, CDR1 is SEHNR and CDR2 FQNEAQ (reference sequence). J lost 5 bases, V lost 3 bases, and 7 bases had no gene match. As DNA, the CDR3 is TGTGCCAGCAGCTTCACGGGACAGGGAGGTACTGAAGCTTTCTTT. Translation: CASSFTGQGGTEAFF. Looking up the rest from reference TRBV7-9 and TRBJ1-1 gives the full variable domain: DTGVSQNPRHKITKRGQNVTFRCDPISEHNRLYWYRQTLGQGPEFLTYFQNEAQLEKSRLLSDRFSAERPKGSFSTLEIQRTEQGDSAMYLCASSFTGQGGTEAFFGQGTRLTVV.

The CDR3 spells CASSNQGKDGYTF. CDR3 sequence (DNA): TGCGCCAGCAGCAACCAGGGGAAGGATGGCTACACCTTC. V and J are TRBV5-1 and TRBJ1-2; a possible D gene is TRBD1 (6 bases). V was pared by 4 bases and J by 6 bases, with 13 bases between. Germline V lookup: CDR1 SGHRS, CDR2 YFSETQ. The CDR3 is 13 amino acids.

The chain recombines TRBV5-5 with TRBJ2-7, with 7 bases fitting TRBD1. The germline CDR1 and CDR2 sequences are SGHKS and YYEKEE (reference sequence). The CDR3 runs to 13 residues. The trim removed 4 bases at V and 3 bases at J, leaving 4 bases unmatched. The CDR3 DNA sequence: TGTGCCAGCAGCCCGACAGGGCACTACGAGCAGTACTTC. Translated, it gives CASSPTGHYEQYF.

V and J are TRBV9 and TRBJ2-5, with TRBD2 identical over 8 bases. The CDR3 is 15 amino acids. Germline lookup yields CDR1 SGDLS and CDR2 YYNGEE. Germline trimming cut 3 bases from V and 1 base from J; bases unmatched to any gene: 5. The CDR3 coding sequence is TGTGCCAGCAGCGAGGCGGGGGGTCTCCAAGAGACCCAGTACTTC. Its protein product is CASSEAGGLQETQYF.

Many counts were recorded for this clone. This chain links TRBV6-5 with TRBJ1-2; D possibly corresponds to TRBD1 (5 bases). V was shortened by 7 bases and J by 7 bases, with 10 bases between the two germline ends. CDR1 is MNHEY and CDR2 is SVGAGI in the germline V gene. This CDR3 spans 11 amino acids. The CDR3 nucleotides are TGTGCCAGCAAAGCGGGGGGTGGCTACACCTTC. Its translation is CASKAGGGYTF.

Of note for this clone: Within the sample, other DNA sequences also encode this same CDR3. The CDR3 bases are TGTGCCAGTAGTATCAACAGGGGGGAGACCCAGTACTTC. Its protein product is CASSINRGETQYF. The V and J genes are TRBV19 and TRBJ2-5; 8 bases are shared with TRBD1. The germline V gene has CDR1 LNHDA and CDR2 SQIVND (reference sequence). The CDR3 extends over 13 amino acids. J gave up 5 bases and V 3 bases, and 2 bases lay outside the gene matches.

The rearrangement joins TRBV6-5 to TRBJ1-3; D not resolved. Germline CDR1 is MNHEY and CDR2 is SVGAGI. V lost 8 bases and J 8 bases, leaving 10 bases between the germline ends. The CDR3 loop spans 11 amino acids. Here the CDR3 reads CASVFRDTIYF. CDR3 nucleotide sequence: TGTGCCAGCGTTTTTCGTGACACCATATATTTT.

This chain uses TRBV28 with TRBJ1-1, with a tentative D call TRBD1 (6 bases). CDR1 and CDR2 (germline): MDHEN, SYDVKM. CDR3 length equals 11 residues. The V end lost 8 bases, the J end lost 4 bases, and 8 bases lay between the germline ends. The CDR3, as DNA: TGTGCCAGCCAGGGGACCACTGAAGCTTTCTTT. This gives the protein CASQGTTEAFF.

The V and J genes are TRBV12-3 or TRBV12-4 and TRBJ2-7; no firm D call. The V and J ends lost 4 bases and 3 bases respectively, with 10 bases between them. The CDR3 has 13 amino acids. CDR3 sequence (DNA): TGTGCCAGCAGTTCCCGGGTCCTCTACGAGCAGTACTTC. The encoded protein is CASSSRVLYEQYF.

The gene calls are TRBV6-5 and TRBJ1-5; TRBD1 agrees at 8 bases. Germline assignment: CDR1 MNHEY and CDR2 SVGAGI. V gave up 2 bases and J gave up 8 bases; unmatched junction bases: 8. The CDR3 has 15 amino acids. The CDR3 reads CASSYKGQAREPQHF. CDR3 coding DNA: TGTGCCAGCAGTTACAAGGGACAGGCTCGGGAGCCCCAGCATTTT.

The chain is built from TRBV28 and TRBJ1-2, with TRBD1 identical over 8 bases. This CDR3 is built from 17 residues. Per germline, CDR1 MDHEN and CDR2 SYDVKM. Trimming removed 2 bases from V and 8 bases from J; junction bases left unmatched: 16. CDR3 sequence: CASSLEDRGTRGRGYTF. CDR3 sequence (DNA): TGTGCCAGCAGTTTAGAAGACAGGGGAACTCGGGGCCGGGGCTACACCTTC.

The chain links TRBV28 to TRBJ1-5, with D hard to call. The germline CDR1 and CDR2 sequences are MDHEN and SYDVKM. Trimming cost V 7 bases and J 4 bases, with 35 bases left between them. This CDR3 is 21 amino acids long. CDR3 sequence (DNA): TGTGCCAGCACCCCCTTCTCACTGGCGGGGTATATCGGGGATAGAAATCAGCCCCAGCATTTT. This encodes CASTPFSLAGYIGDRNQPQHF.

V usage is TRBV30 and J usage is TRBJ1-6, with TRBD1 identical over 7 bases. The CDR3 contains 15 residues. With V trimmed by 2 bases and J by 9 bases, 10 bases remained unmatched. Germline-derived CDR1 and CDR2 are GTSNPN and SVGIG (reference sequence). The CDR3: CAWSPQQGGGSPLHF. CDR3 nucleotide sequence: TGTGCCTGGAGTCCTCAGCAGGGGGGCGGTTCACCCCTCCACTTT.

The chain employs TRBV12-3 or TRBV12-4 and TRBJ1-4, with 9 bases fitting TRBD1. V dropped 6 bases and J dropped 12; count of bases not matched to a gene: 8. There are 13 residues in the CDR3. CDR3 bases: TGTGCCAGCAGCTGGACAGGGGTGGGGGAACTGTTTTTT. Translation gives CASSWTGVGELFF.

V usage is TRBV3-1 (or the pseudogene TRBV3-2) and J usage is TRBJ1-6, with D possibly TRBD1 on 5 matching bases. This CDR3 region has 15 residues. V lost 4 bases and J lost 4, with 11 bases in between. The germline V gene has CDR1 LGHDT and CDR2 YNNKEL (reference sequence). The CDR3 sequence: CASSPLGPYNSPLHF. CDR3 nucleotides: TGTGCCAGCAGCCCCTTGGGGCCATATAATTCACCCCTCCACTTT.

This chain joins TRBV12-3 or TRBV12-4 and TRBJ2-3; 9 nucleotides align to TRBD2. V gave up 6 bases and J gave up 10 bases; unmatched junction bases: 8. This CDR3 comprises 13 residues. The CDR3 bases are TGTGCCAGCAGCTCCCTGACTAGCGGAGCGCAGTATTTT. Translating it yields CASSSLTSGAQYF.

The chain carries TRBV2 and TRBJ2-1; 13 nucleotides agree with TRBD2. The V segment lost 5 bases and the J segment 8 bases; nucleotides outside the gene matches: 9. The germline V gene has CDR1 SNHLY and CDR2 FYNNEI. CDR3 length equals 16 residues. This CDR3 is CASSRRLAGGVDEQFF. The DNA for the CDR3 is TGTGCCAGCAGTCGCCGACTAGCGGGGGGTGTCGATGAGCAGTTCTTC.